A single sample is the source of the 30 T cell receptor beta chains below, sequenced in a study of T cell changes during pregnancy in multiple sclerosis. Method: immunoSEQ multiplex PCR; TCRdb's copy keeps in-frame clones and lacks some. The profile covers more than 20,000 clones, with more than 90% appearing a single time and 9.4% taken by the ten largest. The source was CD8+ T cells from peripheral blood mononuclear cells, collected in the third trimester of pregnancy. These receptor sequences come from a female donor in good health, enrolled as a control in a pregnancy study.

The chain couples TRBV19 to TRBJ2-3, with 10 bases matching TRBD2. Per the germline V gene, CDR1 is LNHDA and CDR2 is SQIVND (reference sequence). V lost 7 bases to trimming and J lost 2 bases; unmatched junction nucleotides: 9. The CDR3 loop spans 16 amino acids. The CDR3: CASTSRGLADTDTQYF. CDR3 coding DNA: TGTGCCAGTACCTCGCGTGGACTAGCGGACACAGATACGCAGTATTTT.

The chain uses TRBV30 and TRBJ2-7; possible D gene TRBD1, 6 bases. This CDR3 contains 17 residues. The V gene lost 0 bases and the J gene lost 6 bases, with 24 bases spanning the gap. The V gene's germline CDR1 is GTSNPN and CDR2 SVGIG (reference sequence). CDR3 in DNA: TGTGCCTGGAGTGTACGGTGGGCAGGGGAAAATGAGGTCGAGCAGTACTTC. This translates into CAWSVRWAGENEVEQYF.

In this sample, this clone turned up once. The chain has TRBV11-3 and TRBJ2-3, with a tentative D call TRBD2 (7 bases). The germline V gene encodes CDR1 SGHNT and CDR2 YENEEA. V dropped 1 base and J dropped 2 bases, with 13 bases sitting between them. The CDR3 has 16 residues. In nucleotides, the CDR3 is TGTGCCAGCAGCTTAGCAGGCGGGGGCCACACAGATACGCAGTATTTT. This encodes CASSLAGGGHTDTQYF.

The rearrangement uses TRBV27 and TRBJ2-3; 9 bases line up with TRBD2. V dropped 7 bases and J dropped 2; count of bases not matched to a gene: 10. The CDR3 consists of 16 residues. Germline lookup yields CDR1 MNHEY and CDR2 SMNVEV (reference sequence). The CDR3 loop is CASTYNPSGATDTQYF. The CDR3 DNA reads TGTGCCAGCACCTATAATCCTAGCGGGGCCACAGATACGCAGTATTTT.

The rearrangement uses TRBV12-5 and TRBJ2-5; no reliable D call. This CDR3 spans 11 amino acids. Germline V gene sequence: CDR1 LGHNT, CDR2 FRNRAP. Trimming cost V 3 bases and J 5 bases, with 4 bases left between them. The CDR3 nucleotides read TGTGCTAGTGGTTTTCGTGAGACCCAGTACTTC. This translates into CASGFRETQYF.

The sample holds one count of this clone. In DNA form, the CDR3 reads TGTGCCAGCAGGGCGGGACAGATCCAAGAGACCCAGTACTTC. It is translated as CASRAGQIQETQYF. V is TRBV2 and J is TRBJ2-5, with a possible D match to TRBD1 (7 bases). Germline CDR1 is SNHLY and CDR2 is FYNNEI. This CDR3 spans 14 amino acids. With 6 bases removed from V and 1 base from J, the gap between germline ends came to 12 bases.

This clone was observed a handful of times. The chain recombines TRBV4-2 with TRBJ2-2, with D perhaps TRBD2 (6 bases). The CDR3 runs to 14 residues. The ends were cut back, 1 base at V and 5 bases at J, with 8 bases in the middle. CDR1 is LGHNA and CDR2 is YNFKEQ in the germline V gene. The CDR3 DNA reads TGTGCCAGCAGCCAAGGGGAGGAAACCGGGGAGCTGTTTTTT. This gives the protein CASSQGEETGELFF.

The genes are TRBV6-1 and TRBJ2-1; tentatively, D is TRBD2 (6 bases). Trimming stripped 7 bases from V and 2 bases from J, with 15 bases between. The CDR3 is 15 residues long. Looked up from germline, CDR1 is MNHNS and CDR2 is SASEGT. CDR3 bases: TGTGCCAGCAAAGAGTGGGGGGAGACCTACAATGAGCAGTTCTTC. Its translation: CASKEWGETYNEQFF.

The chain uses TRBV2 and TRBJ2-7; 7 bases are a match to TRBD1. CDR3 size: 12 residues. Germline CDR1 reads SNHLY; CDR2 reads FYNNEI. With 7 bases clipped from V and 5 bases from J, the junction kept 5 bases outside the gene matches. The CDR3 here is CASMTGNHEQYF. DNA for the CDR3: TGTGCCAGCATGACAGGGAACCACGAGCAGTACTTC. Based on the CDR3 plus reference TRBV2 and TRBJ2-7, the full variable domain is EPEVTQTPSHQVTQMGQEVILRCVPISNHLYFYWYRQILGQKVEFLVSFYNNEISEKSEIFDDQFSVERPDGSNFTLKIRSTKLEDSAMYFCASMTGNHEQYFGPGTRLTVT.

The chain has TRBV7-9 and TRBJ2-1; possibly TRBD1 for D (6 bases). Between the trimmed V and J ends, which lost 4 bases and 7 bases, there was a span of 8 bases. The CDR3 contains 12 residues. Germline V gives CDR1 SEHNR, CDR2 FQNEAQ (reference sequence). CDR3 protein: CASSSDRNEQFF. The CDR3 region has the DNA TGTGCCAGCAGCTCAGACAGGAATGAGCAGTTCTTC.

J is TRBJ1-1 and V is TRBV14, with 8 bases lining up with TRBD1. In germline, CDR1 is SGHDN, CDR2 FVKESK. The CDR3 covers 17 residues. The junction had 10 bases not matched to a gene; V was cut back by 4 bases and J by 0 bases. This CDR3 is CASSPVTGATMNTEAFF. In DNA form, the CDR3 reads TGTGCCAGCAGCCCAGTGACAGGGGCTACCATGAACACTGAAGCTTTCTTT.

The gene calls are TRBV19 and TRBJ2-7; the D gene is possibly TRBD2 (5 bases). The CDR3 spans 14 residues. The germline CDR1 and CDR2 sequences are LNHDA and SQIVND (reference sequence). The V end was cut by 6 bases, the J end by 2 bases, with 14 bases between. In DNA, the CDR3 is TGTGCCAGTAGAATCGGGATCGGTACCTACGAGCAGTACTTC. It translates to CASRIGIGTYEQYF.

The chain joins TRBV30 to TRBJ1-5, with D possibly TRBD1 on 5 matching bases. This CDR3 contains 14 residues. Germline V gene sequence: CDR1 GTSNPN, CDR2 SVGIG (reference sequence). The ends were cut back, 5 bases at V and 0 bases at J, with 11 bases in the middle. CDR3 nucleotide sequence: TGTGCCTGGCGTACGACAGATAGCAATCAGCCCCAGCATTTT. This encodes CAWRTTDSNQPQHF. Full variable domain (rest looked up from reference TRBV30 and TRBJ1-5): SQTIHQWPATLVQPVGSPLSLECTVEGTSNPNLYWYRQAAGRGLQLLFYSVGIGQISSEVPQNLSASRPQDRQFILSSKKLLLSDSGFYLCAWRTTDSNQPQHFGDGTRLSIL.

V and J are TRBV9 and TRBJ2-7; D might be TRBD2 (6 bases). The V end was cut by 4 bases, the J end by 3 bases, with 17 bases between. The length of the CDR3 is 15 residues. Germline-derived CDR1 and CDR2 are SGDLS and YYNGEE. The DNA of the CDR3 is TGTGCCAGCAGCACCCGGGGAGGAGTAGGCTACGAGCAGTACTTC. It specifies CASSTRGGVGYEQYF.

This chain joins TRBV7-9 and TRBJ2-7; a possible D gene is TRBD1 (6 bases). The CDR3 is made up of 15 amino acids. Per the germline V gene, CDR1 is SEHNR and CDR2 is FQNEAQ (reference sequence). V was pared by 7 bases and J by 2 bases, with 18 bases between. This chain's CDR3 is CASTDSPDSPYEQYF. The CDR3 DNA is TGTGCCAGCACCGACTCACCGGACAGTCCCTACGAGCAGTACTTC.

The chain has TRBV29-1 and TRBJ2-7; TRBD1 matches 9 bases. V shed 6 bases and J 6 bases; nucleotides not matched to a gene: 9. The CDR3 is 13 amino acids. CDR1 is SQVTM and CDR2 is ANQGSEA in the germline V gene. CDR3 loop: CSVEPWTGAEQYF. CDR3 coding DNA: TGCAGCGTCGAACCTTGGACAGGGGCCGAGCAGTACTTC.

CDR3 DNA: TGTGCCAGCAGCGCCCGGACGCAGGGACAGGGAAACACAGATACGCAGTATTTT. Its translation is CASSARTQGQGNTDTQYF. The genes are TRBV7-8 and TRBJ2-3; 9 nucleotides align to TRBD1. J gave up 2 bases and V 5 bases, and 14 bases lay outside the gene matches. This CDR3 has 18 residues. Germline-derived CDR1 and CDR2 are SGHVS and FQNEAQ.

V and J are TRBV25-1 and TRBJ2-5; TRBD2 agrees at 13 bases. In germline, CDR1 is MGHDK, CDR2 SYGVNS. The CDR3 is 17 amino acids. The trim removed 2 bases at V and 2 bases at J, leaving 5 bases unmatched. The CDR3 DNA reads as TGTGCCAGCAGTGAACGACTAGCGGGGGGACCTCAAGAGACCCAGTACTTC. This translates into CASSERLAGGPQETQYF. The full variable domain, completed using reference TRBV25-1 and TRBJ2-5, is EADIYQTPRYLVIGTGKKITLECSQTMGHDKMYWYQQDPGMELHLIHYSYGVNSTEKGDLSSESTVSRIRTEHFPLTLESARPSHTSQYLCASSERLAGGPQETQYFGPGTRLLVL.

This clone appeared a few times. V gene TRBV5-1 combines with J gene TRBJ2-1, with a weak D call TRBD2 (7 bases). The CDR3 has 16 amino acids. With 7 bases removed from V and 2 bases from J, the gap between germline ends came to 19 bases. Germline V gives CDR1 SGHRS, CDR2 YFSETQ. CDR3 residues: CASAPGGGGTYNEQFF. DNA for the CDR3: TGCGCCAGCGCCCCGGGGGGCGGGGGAACCTACAATGAGCAGTTCTTC.

CDR3 nucleotide sequence: TGTGCCAGTAGTATCCGGGAGGGGCCCTACGAGCAGTACTTC. It specifies CASSIREGPYEQYF. V and J are TRBV19 and TRBJ2-7; 8 bases map to TRBD2. The J segment lost 2 bases and the V segment lost 3 bases, leaving 3 bases of the junction unmatched. Per the germline V gene, CDR1 is LNHDA and CDR2 is SQIVND (reference sequence). CDR3 length: 14 residues.

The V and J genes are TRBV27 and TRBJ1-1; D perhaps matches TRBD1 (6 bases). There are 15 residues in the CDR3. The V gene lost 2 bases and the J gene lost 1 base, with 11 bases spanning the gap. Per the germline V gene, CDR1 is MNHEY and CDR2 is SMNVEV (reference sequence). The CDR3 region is CASSLTWTENTEAFF. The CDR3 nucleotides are TGTGCCAGCAGTTTAACTTGGACAGAGAACACTGAAGCTTTCTTT.

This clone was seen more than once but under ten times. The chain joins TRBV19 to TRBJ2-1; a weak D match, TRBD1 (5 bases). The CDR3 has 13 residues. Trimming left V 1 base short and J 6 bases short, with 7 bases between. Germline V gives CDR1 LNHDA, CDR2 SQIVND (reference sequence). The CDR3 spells CASSIARGNEQFF. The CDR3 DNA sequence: TGTGCCAGTAGTATAGCAAGGGGCAATGAGCAGTTCTTC.

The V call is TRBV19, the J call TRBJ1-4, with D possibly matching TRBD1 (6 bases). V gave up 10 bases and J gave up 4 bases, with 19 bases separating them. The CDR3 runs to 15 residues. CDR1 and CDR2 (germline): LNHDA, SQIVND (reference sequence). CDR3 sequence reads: CATQDSPRNNEKLFF. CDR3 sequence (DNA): TGTGCCACCCAGGACAGCCCGAGGAATAATGAAAAACTGTTTTTT. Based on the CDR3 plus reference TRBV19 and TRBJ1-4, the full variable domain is DGGITQSPKYLFRKEGQNVTLSCEQNLNHDAMYWYRQDPGQGLRLIYYSQIVNDFQKGDIAEGYSVSREKKESFPLTVTSAQKNPTAFYLCATQDSPRNNEKLFFGSGTQLSVL.

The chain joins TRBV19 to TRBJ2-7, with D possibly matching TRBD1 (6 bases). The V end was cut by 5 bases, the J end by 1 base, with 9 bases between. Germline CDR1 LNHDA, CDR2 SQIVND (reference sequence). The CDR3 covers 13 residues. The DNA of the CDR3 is TGTGCCAGTAGTGCAGGGGCTTCCTACGAGCAGTACTTC. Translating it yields CASSAGASYEQYF.

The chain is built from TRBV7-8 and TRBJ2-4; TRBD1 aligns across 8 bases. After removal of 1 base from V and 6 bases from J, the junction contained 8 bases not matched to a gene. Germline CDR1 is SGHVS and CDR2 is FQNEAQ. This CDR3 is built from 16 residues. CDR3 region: CASSLGLGQGANIQYF. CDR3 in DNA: TGTGCCAGCAGCTTAGGCCTGGGGCAGGGGGCAAACATTCAGTACTTC.

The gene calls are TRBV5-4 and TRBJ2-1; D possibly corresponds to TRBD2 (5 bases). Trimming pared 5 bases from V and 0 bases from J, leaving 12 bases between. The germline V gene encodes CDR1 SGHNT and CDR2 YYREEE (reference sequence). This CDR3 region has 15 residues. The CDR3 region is CASSTTGSSYNEQFF. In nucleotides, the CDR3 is TGTGCCAGCAGTACGACTGGGAGCTCCTACAATGAGCAGTTCTTC.

The CDR3 region is CASSLVLAGTDTQYF. As DNA, the CDR3 is TGTGCCAGCAGCTTAGTTCTAGCGGGCACAGATACGCAGTATTTT. This chain joins TRBV7-9 and TRBJ2-3; 7 bases align to TRBD2. The junction had 2 bases not matched to a gene; V was cut back by 1 base and J by 1 base. The CDR3 is 15 amino acids. Germline V gene lookup returns CDR1 SEHNR and CDR2 FQNEAQ (reference sequence). The whole variable domain, remainder taken from reference TRBV7-9 and TRBJ2-3, is DTGVSQNPRHKITKRGQNVTFRCDPISEHNRLYWYRQTLGQGPEFLTYFQNEAQLEKSRLLSDRFSAERPKGSFSTLEIQRTEQGDSAMYLCASSLVLAGTDTQYFGPGTRLTVL.

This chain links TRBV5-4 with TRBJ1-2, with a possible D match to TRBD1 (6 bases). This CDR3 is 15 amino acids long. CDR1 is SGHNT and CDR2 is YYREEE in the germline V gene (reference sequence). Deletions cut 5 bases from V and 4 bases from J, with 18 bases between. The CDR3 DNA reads TGTGCCAGCAGGCTTTGGGGGGGGCGTCCCTATGGCTACACCTTC. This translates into CASRLWGGRPYGYTF.

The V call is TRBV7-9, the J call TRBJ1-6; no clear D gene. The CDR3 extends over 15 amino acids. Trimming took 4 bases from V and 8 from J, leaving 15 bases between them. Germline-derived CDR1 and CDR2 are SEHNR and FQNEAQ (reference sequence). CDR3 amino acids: CASSSWGERDSPLHF. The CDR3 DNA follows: TGTGCCAGCAGCTCCTGGGGAGAAAGGGATTCACCCCTCCACTTT.

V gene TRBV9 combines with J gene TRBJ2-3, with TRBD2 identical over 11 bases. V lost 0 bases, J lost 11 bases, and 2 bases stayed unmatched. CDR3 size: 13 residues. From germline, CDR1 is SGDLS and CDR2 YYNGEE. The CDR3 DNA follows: TGTGCCAGCAGCGTAGGGGGACTAGCGGAGCAGTATTTT. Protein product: CASSVGGLAEQYF.